A single sample gave rise to the 30 T cell receptor beta chains below, sequenced in a study of shared clonotypes between healthy human individuals. Assay: immunoSEQ multiplex PCR; the TCRdb copy retains only in-frame clones and omits some. This sample has a few million clones, with 85% to 95% found just once. Sequencing was done on a sample of naive CD4+ T cells sorted from blood. Indicated subset: CD45RA+ positively selected. These receptors originate from a man aged 18 to 30 in good health.

The V call is TRBV6-5, the J call TRBJ1-1, with no clear D. Trimming removed 6 bases at V and 7 bases at J, with 15 bases between. The CDR3 spans 13 residues. The germline gives CDR1 MNHEY, CDR2 SVGAGI. CDR3 bases: TGTGCCAGCAGCAGGAACCTGGTTATTGAAGCTTTCTTT. Protein: CASSRNLVIEAFF.

The chain links TRBV30 to TRBJ2-1; TRBD2 matches 10 bases. The V gene's germline CDR1 is GTSNPN and CDR2 SVGIG (reference sequence). V lost 2 bases and J lost 6; bases outside the gene matches: 13. This CDR3 has 17 residues. CDR3 region: CAWSRALTSGIPNEQFF. In DNA, the CDR3 is TGTGCCTGGAGTAGGGCCTTAACTAGCGGGATTCCCAATGAGCAGTTCTTC.

The chain uses TRBV9 and TRBJ2-4; D is unresolved. V lost 4 bases to trimming and J lost 0 bases, with 11 bases between them. Germline V lookup: CDR1 SGDLS, CDR2 YYNGEE. This CDR3 has 15 residues. CDR3 in DNA: TGTGCCAGCAGCCCTGATGGGATAGCCAAAAACATTCAGTACTTC. It encodes CASSPDGIAKNIQYF.

CDR3 sequence reads: CASSLFGGPTSTDTQYF. The CDR3 bases are TGTGCCAGCAGCTTATTCGGCGGACCTACTAGCACAGATACGCAGTATTTT. The rearrangement uses TRBV7-3 and TRBJ2-3; D gene uncertain. CDR3 size: 17 residues. CDR1 is SGHTA, CDR2 FQGTGA, per germline. V lost 2 bases and J 0 bases, leaving 15 bases between the germline ends.

V usage is TRBV2 and J usage is TRBJ2-5, with 12 bases that match TRBD2. The CDR3 is 14 amino acids. CDR1 and CDR2 from the germline V gene are SNHLY and FYNNEI. With 6 bases clipped from V and 5 bases from J, the junction kept 4 bases outside the gene matches. The CDR3 is CASSTSGRKETQYF. The CDR3 DNA is TGTGCCAGCAGCACTAGCGGGAGGAAGGAGACCCAGTACTTC.

This rearrangement joins TRBV5-6 to TRBJ2-3; 11 positions match TRBD1. Germline loops: CDR1 SGHDT, CDR2 YYEEEE. With V trimmed by 4 bases and J by 5 bases, 6 bases remained unmatched. This CDR3 spans 15 amino acids. DNA for the CDR3: TGTGCCAGCAGCCCTAGGACAGGGGGCAAAGATACGCAGTATTTT. This encodes CASSPRTGGKDTQYF.

The rearrangement uses TRBV27 and TRBJ1-2, with D perhaps matching TRBD1 (6 bases). Between the trimmed V and J ends, which lost 7 bases and 4 bases, there was a span of 19 bases. From germline, CDR1 is MNHEY and CDR2 SMNVEV (reference sequence). The CDR3 extends over 15 amino acids. CDR3 region: CASTTSPTGLYGYTF. CDR3 coding DNA: TGTGCCAGCACTACCTCCCCGACAGGACTCTATGGCTACACCTTC.

This chain uses TRBV5-4 with TRBJ1-6; 8 bases are shared with TRBD1. The V and J ends lost 2 bases and 14 bases, in that order; junction bases with no gene match: 9. The CDR3 spans 14 residues. Per the germline V gene, CDR1 is SGHNT and CDR2 is YYREEE (reference sequence). The CDR3 loop reads CASSFTGQAGSLHF. The CDR3, as DNA: TGTGCCAGCAGCTTTACGGGACAGGCAGGATCCCTCCACTTT.

This chain links TRBV6-4 with TRBJ1-2; 10 nucleotides align to TRBD1. V lost 11 bases to trimming and J lost 7 bases; unmatched junction nucleotides: 10. Germline V lookup: CDR1 MRHNA, CDR2 SNTAGT. There are 13 residues in the CDR3. The DNA for the CDR3 is TGTGCCCCCAGGACAGGGGGATTTTGTGGCTACACCTTC. This sequence encodes CAPRTGGFCGYTF.

This clone has only one observation. The J gene is TRBJ2-5, the V gene TRBV4-1; D is uncertain. The CDR3 sequence is 13 residues long. Germline assignment: CDR1 MGHRA and CDR2 YSYEKL. Trimming removed 3 bases from V and 2 bases from J, with 7 bases in between. The CDR3 is CASSHGRQETQYF. As DNA, the CDR3 is TGCGCCAGCAGCCATGGCCGACAAGAGACCCAGTACTTC.

The sample holds a few counts of this clone. The chain joins TRBV9 to TRBJ2-7; 11 positions match TRBD2. The V gene end was trimmed by 3 bases and the J gene end by 9 bases; junction bases not matched to a gene: 8. This CDR3 has 14 residues. Germline V gives CDR1 SGDLS, CDR2 YYNGEE. This CDR3 is CASSGGTSGFRQYF. The CDR3 region has the DNA TGTGCCAGCAGCGGGGGGACTAGCGGCTTTCGGCAGTACTTC.

The chain couples TRBV30 to TRBJ2-7, with 9 bases lining up with TRBD1. V shed 2 bases and J 0 bases; nucleotides not matched to a gene: 2. Germline-derived CDR1 and CDR2 are GTSNPN and SVGIG (reference sequence). The CDR3 consists of 14 residues. The CDR3 nucleotides read TGTGCCTGGAGTAAACAGGGGGCCTCCTACGAGCAGTACTTC. It translates to CAWSKQGASYEQYF.

The chain is built from TRBV30 and TRBJ2-5; D remains unclear. CDR1 GTSNPN and CDR2 SVGIG come from the germline V gene (reference sequence). The length of the CDR3 is 11 residues. The V end lost 3 bases, the J end lost 11 bases, and 13 bases lay between the germline ends. The chain's CDR3 is CAWSLETQQYF. The CDR3 nucleotides read TGTGCCTGGAGCCTGGAAACGCAACAGTACTTC. The variable domain in full, with the rest retrieved from reference TRBV30 and TRBJ2-5, is SQTIHQWPATLVQPVGSPLSLECTVEGTSNPNLYWYRQAAGRGLQLLFYSVGIGQISSEVPQNLSASRPQDRQFILSSKKLLLSDSGFYLCAWSLETQQYFGPGTRLLVL.

The chain uses TRBV30 and TRBJ2-1; maybe TRBD2 (5 bases). Germline lookup yields CDR1 GTSNPN and CDR2 SVGIG (reference sequence). The CDR3 sequence is 15 residues long. The V end lost 3 bases, the J end lost 9 bases, and 21 bases lay between the germline ends. CDR3 DNA: TGTGCCTGGAGACGAGGCGGGTCATGGGGTGGTGAGCAGTTCTTC. Encoded protein: CAWRRGGSWGGEQFF.

Of note for this clone: Other DNA variants within this sample encode the same CDR3. The gene calls are TRBV28 and TRBJ1-5; D gene uncertain. The germline V gene has CDR1 MDHEN and CDR2 SYDVKM. This CDR3 is 11 amino acids long. V was shortened by 6 bases and J by 4 bases, with 4 bases between the two germline ends. CDR3 nucleotides: TGTGCCAGCAGCACGAATCAGCCCCAGCATTTT. Translating it yields CASSTNQPQHF.

The chain carries TRBV28 and TRBJ1-1; D gene uncertain. The germline V and J ends were trimmed by 2 bases and 11 bases, with 15 bases remaining between them. Germline CDR1 reads MDHEN; CDR2 reads SYDVKM. The CDR3 has 13 residues. The CDR3 bases are TGTGCCAGCAGTTTACGGGAGGGTTTACAGGCTTTCTTT. Translated, it gives CASSLREGLQAFF.

The count of this clone is one. This chain joins TRBV5-4 and TRBJ1-2; tentatively, D is TRBD1 (5 bases). The CDR3 extends over 14 amino acids. Germline-derived CDR1 and CDR2 are SGHNT and YYREEE (reference sequence). Trimming left V 4 bases short and J 5 bases short, with 15 bases between. CDR3 loop: CASSVPQGLYGYTF. CDR3 DNA: TGTGCCAGCAGCGTTCCGCAGGGCCTGTATGGCTACACCTTC.

V is TRBV2 and J is TRBJ2-1; tentatively, D is TRBD2 (5 bases). The CDR3 loop spans 11 amino acids. Germline V gene lookup returns CDR1 SNHLY and CDR2 FYNNEI. Trimming shortened V by 6 bases and J by 9 bases, and 9 bases separated the two germline ends. CDR3 DNA sequence: TGTGCCAGCAGCCCCGAGGGTGAGCAGTTCTTC. It encodes CASSPEGEQFF.

In its sample, this clone was seen once. This chain uses TRBV28 with TRBJ2-7, with TRBD1 as a possible D gene (6 bases). The V end lost 5 bases, the J end lost 3 bases, and 17 bases lay between the germline ends. The CDR3 runs to 15 residues. Germline V gives CDR1 MDHEN, CDR2 SYDVKM. The CDR3 here is CASSLAGVGSYEQYF. CDR3 coding DNA: TGTGCCAGCAGTCTCGCAGGGGTAGGTAGCTACGAGCAGTACTTC.

The chain has TRBV4-1 and TRBJ2-1, with D perhaps TRBD2 (5 bases). Germline CDR1 MGHRA, CDR2 YSYEKL. Trimming left V 0 bases short and J 0 bases short, with 9 bases between. The CDR3 runs 16 residues. The CDR3 DNA is TGCGCCAGCAGCCAAGATGAAGGGAGCTCCTACAATGAGCAGTTCTTC. Residues: CASSQDEGSSYNEQFF.

CDR3 sequence reads: CASSQASGGNTIYF. The CDR3 region has the DNA TGTGCCAGCAGCCAAGCGAGTGGCGGAAACACCATATATTTT. The rearrangement links TRBV14 to TRBJ1-3, with D unresolved. CDR1 and CDR2 from the germline V gene are SGHDN and FVKESK. CDR3 size: 14 residues. Trimming removed 1 base at V and 4 bases at J, with 8 bases between.

The CDR3 spells CASSRTPNNSPLHF. For the CDR3, the DNA is TGTGCCAGCAGCCGGACACCCAATAATTCACCCCTCCACTTT. The rearrangement joins TRBV6-5 to TRBJ1-6; the D gene is possibly TRBD1 (5 bases). V lost 6 bases to trimming and J lost 5 bases, with 11 bases between them. Germline V gene lookup returns CDR1 MNHEY and CDR2 SVGAGI. This CDR3 contains 14 residues.

The rearrangement joins TRBV10-3 to TRBJ2-3, with D perhaps matching TRBD1 or TRBD2 (6 bases each). Germline lookup yields CDR1 ENHRY and CDR2 SYGVKD. The CDR3 spans 13 residues. Trimming left V 6 bases short and J 4 bases short, with 11 bases between. The CDR3: CAIRGGEADTQYF. CDR3 sequence (DNA): TGTGCCATCAGGGGGGGCGAAGCAGATACGCAGTATTTT.

This clone occurred once. The J gene is TRBJ2-3, the V gene TRBV29-1, with 9 bases lining up with TRBD1. The germline gives CDR1 SQVTM, CDR2 ANQGSEA. The CDR3 has 18 residues. The V segment lost 0 bases and the J segment 1 base; nucleotides outside the gene matches: 11. As DNA, the CDR3 is TGCAGCGTTGAAGATCCGAATCGACAGGGGGGCCGCACAGATACGCAGTATTTT. As protein: CSVEDPNRQGGRTDTQYF.

This clone has only a few counts. The rearrangement uses TRBV6-1 and TRBJ1-5; possible D gene TRBD1, 6 bases. This CDR3 comprises 14 residues. In germline, CDR1 is MNHNS, CDR2 SASEGT. V lost 4 bases and J lost 3, with 10 bases in between. In nucleotides, the CDR3 is TGTGCCAGCAGTGCCCGGGACAACAATCAGCCCCAGCATTTT. It encodes CASSARDNNQPQHF.

The chain links TRBV30 to TRBJ2-1; 12 nucleotides agree with TRBD2. Germline assignment: CDR1 GTSNPN and CDR2 SVGIG (reference sequence). V shed 7 bases and J 7 bases; nucleotides not matched to a gene: 11. This CDR3 spans 15 amino acids. CDR3 DNA: TGTGCCTACCAAGGGGCTAGCGGGAGGGGTAATGAGCAGTTCTTC. This codes for CAYQGASGRGNEQFF.

The chain uses TRBV28 and TRBJ1-3; D remains ambiguous. Germline V gene data show CDR1 as MDHEN and CDR2 as SYDVKM. The CDR3 has 12 residues. Trimming pared 7 bases from V and 4 bases from J, leaving 8 bases between. The CDR3 sequence: CASTPLGNTIYF. The CDR3 region has the DNA TGTGCCAGCACCCCCTTAGGAAACACCATATATTTT. Full variable domain (rest looked up from reference TRBV28 and TRBJ1-3): DVKVTQSSRYLVKRTGEKVFLECVQDMDHENMFWYRQDPGLGLRLIYFSYDVKMKEKGDIPEGYSVSREKKERFSLILESASTNQTSMYLCASTPLGNTIYFGEGSWLTVV.

The chain recombines TRBV5-6 with TRBJ2-3; D possibly matches TRBD1 or TRBD2 (5 bases each). Between the trimmed V and J ends, which lost 3 bases and 0 bases, there was a span of 8 bases. Per germline, CDR1 SGHDT and CDR2 YYEEEE. CDR3 length: 14 amino acids. CDR3 DNA: TGTGCCAGCAGCTGGGGGAGTAGCACAGATACGCAGTATTTT. Translating gives CASSWGSSTDTQYF.

V and J are TRBV15 and TRBJ2-1; D is undetermined. The CDR3 runs to 13 residues. The germline CDR1 and CDR2 sequences are LNHNV and YYDKDF (reference sequence). V gave up 5 bases and J gave up 4 bases, with 9 bases separating them. The CDR3 DNA follows: TGTGCCACCAGCCCGCGACTGTACAATGAGCAGTTCTTC. This gives the protein CATSPRLYNEQFF.

This chain connects TRBV5-1 to TRBJ2-1; 7 bases agree with TRBD2. The CDR3 is 15 residues long. The V gene end was trimmed by 0 bases and the J gene end by 10 bases; junction bases not matched to a gene: 10. CDR1 SGHRS and CDR2 YFSETQ come from the germline V gene. CDR3 bases: TGCGCCAGCAGCTTGGCTGCTAGCGGTCCTACGGAGCAGTTCTTC. As protein: CASSLAASGPTEQFF.